These 3 T cell receptor beta chains came from one sample sequenced in a study of blood T cell repertoires in COVID-19. Clones were sequenced by immunoSEQ multiplex PCR, and TCRdb holds only the in-frame ones, with some missing. The sample records 240,000 or so clones, about 81% being singletons. The sample was peripheral blood. These receptors were collected from a woman aged 60 to 75 with active or convalescent COVID-19.

The gene calls are TRBV5-1 and TRBJ1-3, with a tentative D call TRBD1 (6 bases). This CDR3 has 15 residues. V shed 4 bases and J shed 4 bases, with 15 bases lying between them. Germline loops: CDR1 SGHRS, CDR2 YFSETQ. CDR3 region: CASSLGGSLGNTIYF. CDR3 nucleotides: TGCGCCAGCAGCCTGGGGGGCAGCCTAGGAAACACCATATATTTT.

The chain has TRBV6-6 and TRBJ2-2; TRBD2 is a possible D gene (6 bases). In germline, CDR1 is MNHNY, CDR2 SVGAGI (reference sequence). The CDR3 loop spans 16 amino acids. Between the trimmed V and J ends, which lost 5 bases and 0 bases, there was a span of 13 bases. The CDR3: CASSQTGGTNTGELFF. The CDR3 region has the DNA TGTGCCAGCAGTCAAACCGGGGGTACGAACACCGGGGAGCTGTTTTTT.

The rearrangement uses TRBV30 and TRBJ1-4; tentative D call: TRBD1 (6 bases). The V gene lost 8 bases and the J gene lost 8 bases, with 21 bases spanning the gap. CDR1 and CDR2 (germline): GTSNPN, SVGIG (reference sequence). CDR3 length: 14 residues. CDR3: CAPPARGGEEKLFF. The DNA of the CDR3 is TGTGCCCCCCCGGCGAGGGGGGGGGAAGAAAAACTGTTTTTT.